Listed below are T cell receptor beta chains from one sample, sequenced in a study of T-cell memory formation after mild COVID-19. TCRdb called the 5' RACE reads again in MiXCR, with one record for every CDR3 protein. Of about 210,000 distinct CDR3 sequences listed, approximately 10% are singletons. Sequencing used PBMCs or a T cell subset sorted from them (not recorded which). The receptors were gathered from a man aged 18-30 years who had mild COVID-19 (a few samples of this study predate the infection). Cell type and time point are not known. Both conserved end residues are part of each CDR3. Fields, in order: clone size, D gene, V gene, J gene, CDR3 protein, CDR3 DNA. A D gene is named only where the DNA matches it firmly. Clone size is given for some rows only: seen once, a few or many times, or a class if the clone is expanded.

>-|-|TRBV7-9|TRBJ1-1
CASSRLAETEAFF
TGTGCCAGCAGCCGACTCGCGGAGACTGAAGCTTTCTTT
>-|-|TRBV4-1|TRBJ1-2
CASSQRLGGGYTF
TGCGCCAGCAGCCAGCGACTAGGGGGTGGCTACACCTTC
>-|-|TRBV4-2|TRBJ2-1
CASSQDPEGAYNEQFF
TGTGCCAGCAGCCAAGATCCGGAGGGGGCCTACAATGAGCAGTTCTTC
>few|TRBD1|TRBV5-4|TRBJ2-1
CASRDRGQQFF
TGTGCCAGCCGGGACAGGGGTCAGCAGTTCTTC
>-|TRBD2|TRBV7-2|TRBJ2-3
CASSFSGSRTQYF
TGTGCCAGCAGCTTTAGCGGGAGTCGTACGCAGTATTTT
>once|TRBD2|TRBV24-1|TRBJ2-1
CATSDLSGRFNEQFF
TGTGCCACCAGTGATCTTAGCGGGAGGTTCAATGAGCAGTTCTTC
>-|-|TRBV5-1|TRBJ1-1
CASSRAGQGHTEAFF
TGCGCCAGCAGCAGGGCCGGTCAGGGGCACACTGAAGCTTTCTTT
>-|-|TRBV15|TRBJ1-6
CATSRANSVGAKSPLHF
TGTGCCACCAGCAGAGCGAACTCAGTGGGGGCTAAGTCACCCCTCCACTTT
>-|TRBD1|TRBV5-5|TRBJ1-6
CASSAGQGAGSPLHF
TGTGCCAGCAGCGCTGGACAGGGGGCCGGTTCACCCCTCCACTTT
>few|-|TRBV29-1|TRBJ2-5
CSAGRQGETQYF
TGCAGCGCCGGGAGACAGGGCGAGACCCAGTACTTC
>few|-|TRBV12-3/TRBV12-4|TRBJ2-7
CASRPRDPSEQYF
TGTGCCAGCAGACCCCGGGACCCCTCCGAGCAGTACTTC
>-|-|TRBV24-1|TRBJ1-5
CATSDSRWQPQHF
TGTGCCACCAGTGATTCGAGATGGCAGCCCCAGCATTTT
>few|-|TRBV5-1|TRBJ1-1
CASSPKGGQNTEAFF
TGCGCCAGCAGCCCTAAGGGGGGCCAGAACACTGAAGCTTTCTTT
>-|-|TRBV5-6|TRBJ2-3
CASSLQGLGTDTQYF
TGTGCCAGCAGCTTGCAGGGTCTCGGCACAGATACGCAGTATTTT
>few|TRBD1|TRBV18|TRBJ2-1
CASFSGQGEEQFF
TGTGCCAGCTTTAGCGGACAGGGAGAAGAGCAGTTCTTC
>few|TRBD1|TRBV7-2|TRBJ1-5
CASSLQGSGQPQHF
TGTGCCAGCAGTTTACAGGGGAGTGGGCAGCCCCAGCATTTT
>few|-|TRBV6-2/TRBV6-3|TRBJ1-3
CASRLSGNTIYF
TGTGCCAGCAGGCTCTCTGGAAACACCATATATTTT
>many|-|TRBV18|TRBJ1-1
CASSFDRLNTEAFF
TGTGCCAGCTCATTTGACAGGTTGAACACTGAAGCTTTCTTT
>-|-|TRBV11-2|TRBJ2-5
CASSLASQGGETQYF
TGTGCCAGCAGCTTAGCCTCACAGGGGGGGGAGACCCAGTACTTC
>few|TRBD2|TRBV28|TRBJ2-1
CASRSGGGSNEQFF
TGTGCCAGCAGAAGCGGGGGGGGTTCCAATGAGCAGTTCTTC
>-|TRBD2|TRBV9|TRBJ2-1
CASSEAGGLDEQFF
TGTGCCAGCAGCGAAGCGGGGGGGCTTGATGAGCAGTTCTTC
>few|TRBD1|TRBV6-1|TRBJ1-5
CASSHRTGGAGNRDQPQHF
TGTGCCAGCAGCCACAGGACAGGGGGCGCGGGTAATAGGGATCAGCCCCAGCATTTT